The 6 T cell receptor beta chains reported below all come from one sample, sequenced in a study of blood T cell repertoires in COVID-19. Clones were sequenced by immunoSEQ multiplex PCR, and TCRdb holds only the in-frame ones, with some missing. Of fewer than 400,000 clones listed, roughly 90% are singletons. The sequenced sample was PBMCs or T cells enriched from blood (not recorded which). The receptors were sampled from a woman aged 25 to 39 who had recovered from COVID-19.

The V and J genes are TRBV7-2 and TRBJ2-7; D perhaps matches TRBD1 (6 bases). V dropped 1 base and J dropped 4 bases, with 11 bases sitting between them. CDR1 is SGHTA, CDR2 FQGNSA, per germline. The CDR3 is 14 residues long. The CDR3 loop is CASSLGNRAYEQYF. The CDR3, as DNA: TGTGCCAGCAGCTTAGGAAACAGGGCTTACGAGCAGTACTTC.

This clone occurred once. The chain has TRBV7-2 and TRBJ2-7, with D hard to call. The CDR3 covers 12 residues. The germline CDR1 and CDR2 sequences are SGHTA and FQGNSA. Trimming stripped 2 bases from V and 3 bases from J, with 5 bases between. This CDR3 reads CASSLLRYEQYF. CDR3 sequence (DNA): TGTGCCAGCAGCTTACTACGCTACGAGCAGTACTTC.

The CDR3, as DNA: TGTGCCAGCACTATTGGTCGGATCAGGACAAAAGGCGGCGGCTACACCTTC. This gives the protein CASTIGRIRTKGGGYTF. The J gene is TRBJ1-2, the V gene TRBV7-6; a weak D match, TRBD1 (5 bases). From germline, CDR1 is SGHVS and CDR2 FNYEAQ. V was trimmed by 7 bases and J by 8 bases, leaving 29 bases between them. The CDR3 is 17 amino acids.

This clone occurred once. The chain has TRBV3-1 (or the pseudogene TRBV3-2) and TRBJ2-3; 10 bases align to TRBD2. The CDR3 is made up of 18 amino acids. Germline V gives CDR1 LGHDT, CDR2 YNNKEL (reference sequence). The junction had 11 bases not matched to a gene; V was cut back by 3 bases and J by 2 bases. The DNA of the CDR3 is TGTGCCAGCAGCCACTCCCAGTTACTAGCGGGGACCACAGATACGCAGTATTTT. This encodes CASSHSQLLAGTTDTQYF.

The chain employs TRBV28 and TRBJ1-1, with D uncertain. CDR1 MDHEN and CDR2 SYDVKM come from the germline V gene. V was trimmed by 7 bases and J by 0 bases, leaving 18 bases between them. This CDR3 spans 16 amino acids. The CDR3 sequence: CASIAGRFTMNTEAFF. Here the CDR3 DNA reads TGTGCCAGCATTGCGGGAAGGTTCACTATGAACACTGAAGCTTTCTTT.

The V and J genes are TRBV28 and TRBJ1-5, with D maybe TRBD1 (5 bases). The CDR3 is 14 residues long. In germline, CDR1 is MDHEN, CDR2 SYDVKM. V gave up 8 bases and J gave up 4 bases, with 15 bases separating them. CDR3 sequence: CASCSGDSNQPQHF. The CDR3, as DNA: TGTGCCAGCTGCTCGGGGGACTCTAATCAGCCCCAGCATTTT. Looking up the rest from reference TRBV28 and TRBJ1-5 gives the full variable domain: DVKVTQSSRYLVKRTGEKVFLECVQDMDHENMFWYRQDPGLGLRLIYFSYDVKMKEKGDIPEGYSVSREKKERFSLILESASTNQTSMYLCASCSGDSNQPQHFGDGTRLSIL.